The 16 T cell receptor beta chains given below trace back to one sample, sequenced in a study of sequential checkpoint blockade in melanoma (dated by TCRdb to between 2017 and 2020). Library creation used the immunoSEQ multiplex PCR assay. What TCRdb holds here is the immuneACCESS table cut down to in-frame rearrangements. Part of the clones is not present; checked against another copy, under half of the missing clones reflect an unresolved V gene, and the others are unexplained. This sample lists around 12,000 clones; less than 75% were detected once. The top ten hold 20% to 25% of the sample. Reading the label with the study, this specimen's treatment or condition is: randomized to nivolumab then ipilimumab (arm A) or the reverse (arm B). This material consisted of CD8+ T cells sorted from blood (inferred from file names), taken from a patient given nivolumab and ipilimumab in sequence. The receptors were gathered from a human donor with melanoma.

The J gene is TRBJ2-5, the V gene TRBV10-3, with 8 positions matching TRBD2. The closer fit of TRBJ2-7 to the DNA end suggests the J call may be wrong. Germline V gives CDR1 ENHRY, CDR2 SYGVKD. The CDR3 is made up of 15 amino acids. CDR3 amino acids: CAISETSGAGDEQYF. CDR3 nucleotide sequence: TGTGCCATCAGTGAGACTAGCGGAGCTGGGGACGAGCAGTACTTC.

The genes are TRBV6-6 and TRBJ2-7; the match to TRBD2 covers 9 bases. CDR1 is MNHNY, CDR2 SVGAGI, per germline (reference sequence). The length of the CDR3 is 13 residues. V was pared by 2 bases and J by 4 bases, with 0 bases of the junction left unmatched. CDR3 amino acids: CASSYAGGYEQYF. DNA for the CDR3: TGTGCCAGCAGTTACGCGGGGGGGTACGAGCAGTACTTC.

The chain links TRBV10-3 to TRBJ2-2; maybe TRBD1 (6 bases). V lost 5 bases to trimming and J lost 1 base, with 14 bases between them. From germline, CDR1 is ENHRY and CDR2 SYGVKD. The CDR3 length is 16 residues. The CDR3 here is CAISRTAAGNTGELFF. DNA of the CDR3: TGTGCCATCAGTAGGACAGCCGCTGGGAACACCGGGGAGCTGTTTTTT.

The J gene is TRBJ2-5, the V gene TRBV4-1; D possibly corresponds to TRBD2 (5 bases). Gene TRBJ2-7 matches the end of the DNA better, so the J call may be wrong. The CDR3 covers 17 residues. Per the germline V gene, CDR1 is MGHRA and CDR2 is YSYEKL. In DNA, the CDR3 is TGCGCCAGCAGCCCCCGCGTTGGTAGCGCGAGCTCCTACGAGCAGTACTTC. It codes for CASSPRVGSASSYEQYF.

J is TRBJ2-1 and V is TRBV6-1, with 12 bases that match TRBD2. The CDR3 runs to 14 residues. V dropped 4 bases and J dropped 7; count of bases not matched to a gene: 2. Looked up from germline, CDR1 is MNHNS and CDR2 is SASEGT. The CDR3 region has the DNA TGTGCCAGCAGTGGACTAGCGGGAGCAAATGAGCAGTTCTTC. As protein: CASSGLAGANEQFF.

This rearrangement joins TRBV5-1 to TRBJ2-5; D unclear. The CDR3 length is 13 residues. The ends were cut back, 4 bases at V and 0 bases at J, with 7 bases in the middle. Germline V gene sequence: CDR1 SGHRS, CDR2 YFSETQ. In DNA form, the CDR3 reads TGCGCCAGCAGCCCTGACTACCAAGAGACCCAGTACTTC. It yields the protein CASSPDYQETQYF. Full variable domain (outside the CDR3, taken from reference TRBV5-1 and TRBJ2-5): KAGVTQTPRYLIKTRGQQVTLSCSPISGHRSVSWYQQTPGQGLQFLFEYFSETQRNKGNFPGRFSGRQFSNSRSEMNVSTLELGDSALYLCASSPDYQETQYFGPGTRLLVL.

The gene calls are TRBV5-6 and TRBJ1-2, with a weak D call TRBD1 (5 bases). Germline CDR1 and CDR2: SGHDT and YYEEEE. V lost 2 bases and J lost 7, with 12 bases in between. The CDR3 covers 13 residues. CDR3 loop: CASSLGEGPGYTF. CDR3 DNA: TGTGCCAGCAGCTTAGGGGAAGGGCCTGGCTACACCTTC.

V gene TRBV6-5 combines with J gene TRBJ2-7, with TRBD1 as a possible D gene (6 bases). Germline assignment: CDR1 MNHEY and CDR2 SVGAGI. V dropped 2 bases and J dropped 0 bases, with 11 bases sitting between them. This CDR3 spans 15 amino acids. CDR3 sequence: CASSYGQGSSYEQYF. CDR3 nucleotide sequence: TGTGCCAGCAGTTACGGGCAGGGGAGCTCCTACGAGCAGTACTTC.

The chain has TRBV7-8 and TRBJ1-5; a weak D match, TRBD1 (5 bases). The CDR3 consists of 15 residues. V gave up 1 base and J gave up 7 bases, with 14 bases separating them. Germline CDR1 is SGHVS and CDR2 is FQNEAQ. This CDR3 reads CASSLDGGGSQPQHF. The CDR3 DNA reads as TGTGCCAGCAGCTTAGATGGGGGGGGGTCCCAGCCCCAGCATTTT. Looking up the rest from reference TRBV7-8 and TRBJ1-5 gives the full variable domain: GAGVSQSPRYKVAKRGQDVALRCDPISGHVSLFWYQQALGQGPEFLTYFQNEAQLDKSGLPSDRFFAERPEGSVSTLKIQRTQQEDSAVYLCASSLDGGGSQPQHFGDGTRLSIL.

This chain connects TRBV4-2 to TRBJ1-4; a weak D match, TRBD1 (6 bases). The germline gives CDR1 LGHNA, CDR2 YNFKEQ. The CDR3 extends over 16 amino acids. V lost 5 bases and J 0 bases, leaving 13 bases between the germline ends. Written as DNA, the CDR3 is TGTGCCAGCAGCTTGGGACACTCTGCAACTAATGAAAAACTGTTTTTT. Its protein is CASSLGHSATNEKLFF.

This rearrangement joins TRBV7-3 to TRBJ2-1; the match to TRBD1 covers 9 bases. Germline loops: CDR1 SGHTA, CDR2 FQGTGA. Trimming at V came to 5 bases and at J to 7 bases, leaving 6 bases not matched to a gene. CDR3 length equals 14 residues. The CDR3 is CASSPGTGINEQFF. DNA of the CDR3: TGTGCCAGCAGCCCCGGGACAGGGATTAATGAGCAGTTCTTC.

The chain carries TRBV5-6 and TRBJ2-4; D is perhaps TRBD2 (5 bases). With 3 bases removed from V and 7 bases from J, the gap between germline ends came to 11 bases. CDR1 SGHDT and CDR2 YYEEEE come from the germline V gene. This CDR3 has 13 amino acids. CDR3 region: CASSWGDGNIQYF. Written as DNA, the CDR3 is TGTGCCAGCAGCTGGGGAGATGGGAACATTCAGTACTTC.

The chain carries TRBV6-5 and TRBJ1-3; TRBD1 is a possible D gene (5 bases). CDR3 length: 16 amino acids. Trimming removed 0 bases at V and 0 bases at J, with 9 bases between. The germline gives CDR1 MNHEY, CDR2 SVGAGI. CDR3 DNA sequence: TGTGCCAGCAGTTACTCCAGGGTCTTCTCTGGAAACACCATATATTTT. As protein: CASSYSRVFSGNTIYF.

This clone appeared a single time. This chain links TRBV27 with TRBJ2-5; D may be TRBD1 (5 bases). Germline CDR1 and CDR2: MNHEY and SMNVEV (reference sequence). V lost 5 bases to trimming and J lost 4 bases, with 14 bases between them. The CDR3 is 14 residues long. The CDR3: CASSPLGVLETQYF. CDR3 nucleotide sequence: TGTGCCAGCAGTCCCTTAGGGGTTCTAGAGACCCAGTACTTC.

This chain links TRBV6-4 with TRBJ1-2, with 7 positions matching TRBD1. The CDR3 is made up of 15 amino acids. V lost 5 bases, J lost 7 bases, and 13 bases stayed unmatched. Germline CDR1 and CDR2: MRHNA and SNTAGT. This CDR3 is CASSPPDRPTCGYTF. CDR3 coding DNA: TGTGCCAGCAGTCCACCGGACAGGCCAACGTGTGGCTACACCTTC.

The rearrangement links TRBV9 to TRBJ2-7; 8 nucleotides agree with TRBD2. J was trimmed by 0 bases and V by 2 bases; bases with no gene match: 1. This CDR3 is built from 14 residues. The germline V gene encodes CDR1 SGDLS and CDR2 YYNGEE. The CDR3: CASSVGLVSYEQYF. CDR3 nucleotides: TGTGCCAGCAGCGTGGGACTAGTCTCCTACGAGCAGTACTTC.